The 21 T cell receptor beta chains below all came from one sample that was sequenced in a study of CD8 T cells in Susac syndrome. An input of roughly 0.5 to 1 ug of RNA was subjected to reverse transcription using random hexamers. Each CDR3 protein is one row after TCRdb ran MiXCR on the immunoSEQ multiplex PCR reads. The sample yields about 180,000 distinct CDR3 sequences, about 93% seen once. Sequenced: CD4+ T cells from PBMCs. Receptor source: a human donor with Susac syndrome.

The rearrangement uses TRBV4-2 and TRBJ2-5; 11 bases align to TRBD2. CDR1 is LGHNA, CDR2 YNFKEQ, per germline. This CDR3 comprises 16 residues. J was trimmed by 5 bases and V by 1 base; bases with no gene match: 6. The DNA for the CDR3 is TGTGCCAGCAGCCAAGGACTAGCGGGGTCCCGGGAGACCCAGTACTTC. Protein: CASSQGLAGSRETQYF.

CDR3 bases: TGTGCCAGCAGCTCGACAGGGGGCGGCGACACTGAAGCTTTCTTT. As protein: CASSSTGGGDTEAFF. This chain connects TRBV5-4 to TRBJ1-1, with 10 bases identical to TRBD1. V lost 3 bases and J lost 3; bases outside the gene matches: 5. This CDR3 has 15 amino acids. Per germline, CDR1 SGHNT and CDR2 YYREEE (reference sequence).

This clonotype was seen just once. In DNA, the CDR3 is TGTGCCAGCAGTTACTCGATGACTTCGTACGAGCAGTACTTC. Its protein product is CASSYSMTSYEQYF. This chain uses TRBV6-5 with TRBJ2-7; no definite D call. This CDR3 has 14 residues. Germline values: CDR1 MNHEY, CDR2 SVGAGI. The V and J ends lost 0 bases and 4 bases respectively, with 10 bases between them.

The rearrangement links TRBV19 to TRBJ1-1; possible D gene TRBD1, 6 bases. Trimming stripped 9 bases from V and 0 bases from J, with 11 bases between. The CDR3 loop spans 13 amino acids. CDR1 is LNHDA and CDR2 is SQIVND in the germline V gene (reference sequence). CDR3 amino acids: CASGQHMNTEAFF. DNA for the CDR3: TGTGCCAGCGGACAGCACATGAACACTGAAGCTTTCTTT.

This rearrangement joins TRBV7-2 to TRBJ2-7, with D perhaps TRBD1 or TRBD2 (6 bases each). The CDR3 spans 13 residues. The V gene's germline CDR1 is SGHTA and CDR2 FQGNSA. Trimming took off 8 bases at V and 2 bases at J, with 13 bases between the two ends. CDR3 region: CASLGGFPYEQYF. The CDR3 nucleotides read TGTGCCAGCCTAGGGGGGTTTCCCTACGAGCAGTACTTC.

The chain recombines TRBV19 with TRBJ2-5; D tentatively reads TRBD1 or TRBD2 (6 bases each). The CDR3 spans 16 residues. The V gene lost 5 bases and the J gene lost 1 base, with 17 bases spanning the gap. Germline CDR1 reads LNHDA; CDR2 reads SQIVND (reference sequence). The CDR3 DNA reads TGTGCCAGTAGTCCCCCGGGAGCGGACAGCCAAGAGACCCAGTACTTC. It encodes CASSPPGADSQETQYF.

This chain uses TRBV12-5 with TRBJ2-3, with TRBD1 matching over 9 bases. V gave up 3 bases and J gave up 6 bases; unmatched junction bases: 10. The germline V gene has CDR1 LGHNT and CDR2 FRNRAP. The CDR3 loop spans 16 amino acids. The CDR3 DNA reads as TGTGCTAGTGGTTTTACACAGGGGGCCCACGTCGATACGCAGTATTTT. Translated: CASGFTQGAHVDTQYF.

CDR3 sequence: CSVARRDGYTF. DNA for the CDR3: TGCAGTGTCGCGCGCAGGGATGGCTACACCTTC. The chain combines TRBV20-1 with TRBJ1-2; D may be TRBD1 (5 bases). The CDR3 totals 11 residues. CDR1 is DFQATT, CDR2 SNEGSKA, per germline (reference sequence). Trimming took 7 bases from V and 6 from J, leaving 12 bases between them.

This clonotype showed up just a few times. J is TRBJ2-2 and V is TRBV7-2; D is possibly TRBD2 (5 bases). Germline V gene sequence: CDR1 SGHTA, CDR2 FQGNSA. The length of the CDR3 is 15 residues. Trimming left V 1 base short and J 3 bases short, with 9 bases between. Written as DNA, the CDR3 is TGTGCCAGCAGCTTAGGATCTAGCTACACCGGGGAGCTGTTTTTT. This translates into CASSLGSSYTGELFF.

This chain joins TRBV6-2 or TRBV6-3 and TRBJ2-1; tentative D call: TRBD1 (5 bases). Germline CDR1 and CDR2: MNHEY and SVGEGT. The CDR3 is made up of 13 amino acids. V lost 6 bases, J lost 0 bases, and 6 bases lay in between. CDR3 residues: CASRDSSYNEQFF. The CDR3 DNA follows: TGTGCCAGCAGAGACAGCTCCTACAATGAGCAGTTCTTC.

This chain uses TRBV21-1 with TRBJ2-1; TRBD2, the table's D call, lacks a check against the DNA. TRBV21-1 is termed a pseudogene. There are 15 residues in the CDR3. The CDR3 region has the DNA TGTGCCAGCAGCACTACCTCCCCGCCGGGGAATGAGCAGTTCTTC. Encoded protein: CASSTTSPPGNEQFF.

The CDR3 DNA sequence: TGTGCCAGCAGCTTGGCTGGACAGGAGAAAGAGCAGTTCTTC. The encoded protein is CASSLAGQEKEQFF. This chain links TRBV5-4 with TRBJ2-1, with 7 positions matching TRBD1. CDR1 and CDR2 from the germline V gene are SGHNT and YYREEE (reference sequence). With 0 bases clipped from V and 10 bases from J, the junction kept 7 bases outside the gene matches. The CDR3 runs 14 residues.

The V and J genes are TRBV6-6 and TRBJ1-2; a possible D gene is TRBD1 (6 bases). The V and J ends lost 6 bases and 4 bases respectively, with 15 bases between them. There are 14 residues in the CDR3. Looked up from germline, CDR1 is MNHNY and CDR2 is SVGAGI (reference sequence). CDR3 protein: CASSLDRPSYGYTF. DNA of the CDR3: TGTGCCAGCAGCTTAGACAGGCCTTCCTATGGCTACACCTTC.

The chain employs TRBV10-3 and TRBJ2-5; 10 nucleotides line up with TRBD1. From germline, CDR1 is ENHRY and CDR2 SYGVKD. The V gene end was trimmed by 6 bases and the J gene end by 5 bases; junction bases not matched to a gene: 6. This CDR3 spans 14 amino acids. The CDR3 protein is CAISSGQGSETQYF. For the CDR3, the DNA is TGTGCCATCAGCTCGGGACAGGGGAGCGAGACCCAGTACTTC.

The chain combines TRBV12-3 or TRBV12-4 with TRBJ2-5; the D gene is possibly TRBD2 (5 bases). The CDR3 contains 15 residues. The V end lost 6 bases, the J end lost 4 bases, and 18 bases lay between the germline ends. CDR3 in amino acids: CASRPEVAFGETQYF. The CDR3 coding sequence is TGTGCCAGCAGGCCGGAGGTGGCGTTCGGAGAGACCCAGTACTTC.

The chain links TRBV5-4 to TRBJ1-2; 8 nucleotides align to TRBD1. Germline V gene sequence: CDR1 SGHNT, CDR2 YYREEE (reference sequence). The length of the CDR3 is 16 residues. The V segment lost 0 bases and the J segment 2 bases; nucleotides outside the gene matches: 6. The CDR3 nucleotides are TGTGCCAGCAGCTTGGGGACAGGGAGGCTAAACTATGGCTACACCTTC. Translating gives CASSLGTGRLNYGYTF.

V and J are TRBV2 and TRBJ2-5; D gene ambiguous. The CDR3 extends over 13 amino acids. The germline V gene has CDR1 SNHLY and CDR2 FYNNEI. V was pared by 10 bases and J by 0 bases, with 12 bases between. CDR3 region: CATKAAYQETQYF. The CDR3 bases are TGTGCCACCAAAGCCGCATACCAAGAGACCCAGTACTTC.

The rearrangement links TRBV7-2 to TRBJ1-2, with unresolved D. CDR3 length: 15 amino acids. Between the trimmed V and J ends, which lost 1 base and 0 bases, there was a span of 9 bases. Germline-derived CDR1 and CDR2 are SGHTA and FQGNSA. In DNA form, the CDR3 reads TGTGCCAGCAGCTTAGACCCGGCAGCTAACTATGGCTACACCTTC. Its translation is CASSLDPAANYGYTF.

On this clonotype: At one of its ends the junction is not consistent with the germline gene, which may arise from a read error. The gene calls are TRBV7-6 and TRBJ2-1; D call uncertain. CDR1 SGHVS and CDR2 FNYEAQ come from the germline V gene. This CDR3 is 12 amino acids long. The CDR3 region is CASSLVYSEQFF. CDR3 nucleotides: TGTGCCAGCAGCTTGGTCTACAGTGAGCAGTTCTTC.

The CDR3 is CASSPGLRDEQFF. The CDR3 nucleotides read TGTGCCAGCAGCCCGGGACTTCGCGATGAGCAGTTCTTC. The gene calls are TRBV3-1 and TRBJ2-1; perhaps TRBD2 as D (6 bases). The V gene lost 4 bases and the J gene lost 8 bases, with 12 bases spanning the gap. The CDR3 runs 13 residues. Germline CDR1 is LGHDT and CDR2 is YNNKEL (reference sequence).

V is TRBV20-1 and J is TRBJ1-3, with 7 bases matching TRBD1. The germline gives CDR1 DFQATT, CDR2 SNEGSKA (reference sequence). Losses at the gene ends were 4 bases for V and 5 bases for J; bases not matched to a gene: 5. The CDR3 loop spans 13 amino acids. In nucleotides, the CDR3 is TGCAGTGCTACTAGGACAGGAAGAAACACCATATATTTT. This translates into CSATRTGRNTIYF.